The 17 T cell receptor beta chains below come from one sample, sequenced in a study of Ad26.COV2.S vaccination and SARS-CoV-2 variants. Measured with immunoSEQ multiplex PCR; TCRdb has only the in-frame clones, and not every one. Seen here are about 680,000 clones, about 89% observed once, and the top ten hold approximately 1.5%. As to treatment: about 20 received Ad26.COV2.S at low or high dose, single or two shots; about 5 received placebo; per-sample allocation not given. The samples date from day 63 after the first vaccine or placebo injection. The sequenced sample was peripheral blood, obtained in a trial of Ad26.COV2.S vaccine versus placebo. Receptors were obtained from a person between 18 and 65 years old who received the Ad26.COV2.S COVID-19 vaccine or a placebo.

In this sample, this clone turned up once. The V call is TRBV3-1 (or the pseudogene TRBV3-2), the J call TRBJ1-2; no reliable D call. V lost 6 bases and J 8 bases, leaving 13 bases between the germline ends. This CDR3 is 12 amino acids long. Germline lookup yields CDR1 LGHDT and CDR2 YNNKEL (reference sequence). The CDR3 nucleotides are TGTGCCAGCAGACTCCACCTGGGCGGCTACACCTTC. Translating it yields CASRLHLGGYTF.

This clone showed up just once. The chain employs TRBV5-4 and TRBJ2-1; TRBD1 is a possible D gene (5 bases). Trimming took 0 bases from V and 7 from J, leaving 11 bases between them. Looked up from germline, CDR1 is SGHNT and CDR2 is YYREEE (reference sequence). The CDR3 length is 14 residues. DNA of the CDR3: TGTGCCAGCAGCTTGGGGAACCAGGGTAATGAGCAGTTCTTC. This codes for CASSLGNQGNEQFF. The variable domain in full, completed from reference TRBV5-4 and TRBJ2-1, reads ETGVTQSPTHLIKTRGQQVTLRCSSQSGHNTVSWYQQALGQGPQFIFQYYREEENGRGNFPPRFSGLQFPNYSSELNVNALELDDSALYLCASSLGNQGNEQFFGPGTRLTVL.

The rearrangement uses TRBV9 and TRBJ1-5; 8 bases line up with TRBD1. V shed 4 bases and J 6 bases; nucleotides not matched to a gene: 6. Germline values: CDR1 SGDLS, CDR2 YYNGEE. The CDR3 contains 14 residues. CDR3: CASSRTGGLQPQHF. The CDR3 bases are TGTGCCAGCAGCCGCACAGGGGGACTTCAGCCCCAGCATTTT.

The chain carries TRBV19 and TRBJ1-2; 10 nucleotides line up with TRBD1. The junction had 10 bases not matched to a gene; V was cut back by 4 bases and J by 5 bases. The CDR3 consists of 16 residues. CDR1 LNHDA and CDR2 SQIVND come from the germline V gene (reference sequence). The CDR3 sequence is CASSTYPGQGLYGYTF. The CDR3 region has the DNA TGTGCCAGTAGTACGTATCCGGGACAGGGGCTATATGGCTACACCTTC.

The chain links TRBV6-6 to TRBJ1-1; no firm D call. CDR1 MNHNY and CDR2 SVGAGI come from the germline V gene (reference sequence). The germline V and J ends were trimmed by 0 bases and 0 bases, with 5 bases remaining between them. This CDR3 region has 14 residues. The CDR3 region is CASSYSGLNTEAFF. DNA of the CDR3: TGTGCCAGCAGTTACTCTGGACTGAACACTGAAGCTTTCTTT.

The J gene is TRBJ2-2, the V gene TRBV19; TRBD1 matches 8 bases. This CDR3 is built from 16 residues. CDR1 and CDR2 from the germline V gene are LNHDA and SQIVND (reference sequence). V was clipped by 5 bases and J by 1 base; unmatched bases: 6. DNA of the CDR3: TGTGCCAGTAGTCTCCGGACAGGGAAGAACACCGGGGAGCTGTTTTTT. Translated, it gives CASSLRTGKNTGELFF.

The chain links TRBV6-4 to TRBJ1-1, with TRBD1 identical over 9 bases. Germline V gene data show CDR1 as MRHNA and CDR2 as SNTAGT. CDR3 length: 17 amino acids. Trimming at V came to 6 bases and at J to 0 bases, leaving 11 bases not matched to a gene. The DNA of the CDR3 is TGTGCCAGCAGGAGGGGCCGGGACAGGGAAATGAACACTGAAGCTTTCTTT. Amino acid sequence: CASRRGRDREMNTEAFF.

CDR3 region: CASSQLGIGDPGTQYF. As DNA, the CDR3 is TGTGCCAGCAGCCAATTGGGAATTGGGGATCCAGGGACCCAGTACTTC. The chain carries TRBV4-2 and TRBJ2-5; no clear D gene. Germline-derived CDR1 and CDR2 are LGHNA and YNFKEQ. CDR3 length: 16 amino acids. Trimming stripped 2 bases from V and 7 bases from J, with 20 bases between.

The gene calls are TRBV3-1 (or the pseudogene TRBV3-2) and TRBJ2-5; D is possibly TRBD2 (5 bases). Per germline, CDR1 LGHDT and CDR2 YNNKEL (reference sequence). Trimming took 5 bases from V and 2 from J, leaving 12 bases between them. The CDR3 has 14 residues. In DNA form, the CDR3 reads TGTGCCAGCAGCAAGAAGCGGATTCAAGAGACCCAGTACTTC. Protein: CASSKKRIQETQYF.

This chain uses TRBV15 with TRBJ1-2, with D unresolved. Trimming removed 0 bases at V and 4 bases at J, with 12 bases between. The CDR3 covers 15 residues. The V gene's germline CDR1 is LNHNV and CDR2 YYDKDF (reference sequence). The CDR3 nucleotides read TGTGCCACCAGCAGAGATTCGTCCGGCAGCTATGGCTACACCTTC. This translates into CATSRDSSGSYGYTF.

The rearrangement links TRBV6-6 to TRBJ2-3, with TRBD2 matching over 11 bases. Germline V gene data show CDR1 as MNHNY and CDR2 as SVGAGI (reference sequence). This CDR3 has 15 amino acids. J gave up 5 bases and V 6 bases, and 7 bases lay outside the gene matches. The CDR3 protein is CASRPIAGGQDTQYF. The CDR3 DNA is TGTGCCAGCAGGCCAATAGCGGGGGGGCAAGATACGCAGTATTTT.

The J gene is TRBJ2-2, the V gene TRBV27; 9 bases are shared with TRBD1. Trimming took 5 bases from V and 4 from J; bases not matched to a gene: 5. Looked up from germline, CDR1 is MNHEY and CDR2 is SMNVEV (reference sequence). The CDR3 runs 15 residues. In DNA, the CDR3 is TGTGCCAGCAGTCACAGGGGGCCTGGCACCGGGGAGCTGTTTTTT. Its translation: CASSHRGPGTGELFF.

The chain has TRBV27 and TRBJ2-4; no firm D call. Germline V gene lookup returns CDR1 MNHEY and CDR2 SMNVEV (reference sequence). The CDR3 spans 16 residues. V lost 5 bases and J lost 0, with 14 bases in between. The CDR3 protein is CASSPGGYLAKNIQYF. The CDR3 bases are TGTGCCAGCAGTCCAGGTGGCTATCTAGCCAAAAACATTCAGTACTTC.

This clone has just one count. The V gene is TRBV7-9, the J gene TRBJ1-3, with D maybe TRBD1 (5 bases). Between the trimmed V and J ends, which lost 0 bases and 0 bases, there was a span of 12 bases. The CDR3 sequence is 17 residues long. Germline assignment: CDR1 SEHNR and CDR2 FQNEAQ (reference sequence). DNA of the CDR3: TGTGCCAGCAGCTTAGCCGGGGGACTGTCCTCTGGAAACACCATATATTTT. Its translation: CASSLAGGLSSGNTIYF.

DNA for the CDR3: TGTGCCAGCAGCGGGGGGAGTGAGACCCAGTACTTC. Residues: CASSGGSETQYF. The chain uses TRBV25-1 and TRBJ2-5; 7 nucleotides line up with TRBD2. The germline gives CDR1 MGHDK, CDR2 SYGVNS. V trimming: 6 bases; J trimming: 5 bases; junction bases outside the gene matches: 3. The CDR3 totals 12 residues.

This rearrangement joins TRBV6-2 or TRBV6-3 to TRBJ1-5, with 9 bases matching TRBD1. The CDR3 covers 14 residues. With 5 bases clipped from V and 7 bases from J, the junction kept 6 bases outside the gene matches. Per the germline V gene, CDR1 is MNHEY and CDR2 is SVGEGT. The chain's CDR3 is CASSGTGLGQPQHF. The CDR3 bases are TGTGCCAGCAGTGGGACAGGGCTAGGACAGCCCCAGCATTTT.

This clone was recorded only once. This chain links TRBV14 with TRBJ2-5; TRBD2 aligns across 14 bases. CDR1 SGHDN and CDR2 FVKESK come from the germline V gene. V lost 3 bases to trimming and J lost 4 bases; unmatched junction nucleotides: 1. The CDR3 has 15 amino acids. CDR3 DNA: TGTGCCAGCAGCCACGGACTAGCGGGAGGAGAGACCCAGTACTTC. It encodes CASSHGLAGGETQYF.